In its sample, the clone carrying this TCR beta chain was seen once. Its specificity is not known. Vbeta (60) and Jbeta (13) primers were used in the PCR. The method was immunoSEQ multiplex PCR; TCRdb's version includes in-frame clones alone and lacks a portion of them. The table records 150,000 to 200,000 clones, about 80% of them present only once. At sampling all donors were nominally healthy, likely with unrecorded immune exposures. The CDR3 is 14 amino acids. Germline V gene lookup returns CDR1 MNHEY and CDR2 SMNVEV (reference sequence). Trimming removed 5 bases from V and 3 bases from J; junction bases left unmatched: 4. The sample originates from a study of cytomegalovirus exposure and HLA in healthy donors. Findings and limits, study-wide: Other equally common chains were less clonally expanded than HLA-associated TCR beta chains, a later analysis showed. Highest at DRB1 and lowest at HLA-C, TCR association rates differed among HLA loci in a later analysis. A cluster of highly shared sequence variants was likely a sequencing artifact.

The TCR comes from a man aged 35 to 55 in good health and CMV-seropositive. The specimen sequenced was PBMCs. The chain joins TRBV27 to TRBJ2-1; 7 bases fit TRBD1. CDR3 bases: TGTGCCAGCAGTGCGTACAGGGGCTACAATGAGCAGTTCTTC. The encoded protein is CASSAYRGYNEQFF.